Sequencing of this T cell receptor beta chain was carried out in a study of T cells in Graves' hyperthyroidism and ophthalmopathy. V lost 5 bases and J 6 bases, leaving 19 bases between the germline ends. In germline, CDR1 is SGHAT, CDR2 FQNNGV. The CDR3 length is 16 residues. Amplification targeted TCR beta CDR3 regions from RNA transcripts. TCR CDR3 regions were first amplified by RT-PCR with HTBI primers. TCRdb itself ran the multiplex PCR reads through MiXCR, one entry per CDR3 protein. In the table there are 350,000 to 400,000 distinct CDR3 sequences, 19% of which are singletons. The gene calls are TRBV11-2 and TRBJ2-2; D may match TRBD1 or TRBD2 (6 bases each). Material for sequencing was blood. This TCR derives from a woman between 18 and 29 years old with Graves' hyperthyroidism. The CDR3 is CASSDPGAHKSGELFF. As DNA, the CDR3 is TGTGCCAGCAGCGACCCGGGGGCGCATAAGTCCGGGGAGCTGTTTTTT.